This T cell receptor (beta chain) was captured in a study of identical twins. Study-level results: Models underestimated out-of-frame TCR alpha sharing in monozygotic twins. Its conclusions, products of cross-sectional statistical analysis, did not come from following the same donors. Twins' excess sharing was less marked for out-of-frame beta sequences.

The CDR3 runs 16 residues. Germline CDR1 is MNHNS and CDR2 is SASEGT. Trimming removed 6 bases from V and 6 bases from J; junction bases left unmatched: 11. Unique molecular identifiers were in the cDNA, with template-switch universal primer binding. TCRdb called the 5' RACE reads again in MiXCR, with one record for every CDR3 protein. The table has approximately 1.8 million distinct CDR3 sequences, under 35% seen once; the top ten hold over 0.25%. Comments on this clonotype: Its antigen remains unknown.

The clonotype was recovered from a newborn girl in good health. The gene calls are TRBV6-1 and TRBJ2-4; TRBD2 matches at 10 bases. Input material: cord blood. The CDR3 DNA sequence: TGTGCCAGCAGCGTGAGGGAGCGGGAGGGCGGAAACATTCAGTACTTC. Translated: CASSVREREGGNIQYF.